The 20 T cell receptor beta chains below were found in one sample sequenced in a study of T-cell reconstitution after alpha-beta-depleted transplantation in children. The TCRbeta library was prepared with unique molecular identifiers. In TCRdb, the PCR reads were re-called with MiXCR into one record per CDR3 protein. The sample lists fewer than 550,000 distinct CDR3 sequences, roughly 11% occurring once. Material: PBMCs, mostly from graft donor cells, obtained 180 days after TCRalphabeta/CD19-depleted stem cell transplant. The receptor source for this set is a female patient aged 2-9 years who had a stem cell transplant for aplastic anemia, so the T cells may come from the graft donor.

This clonotype was counted between two and nine times. The junction differs from germline at one of its ends, possibly a read error. The J gene is TRBJ2-6, the V gene TRBV9; TRBD1 aligns across 11 bases. The CDR3 is 17 residues long. Per germline, CDR1 SGDLS and CDR2 YYNGEE. For the CDR3, the DNA is TGTGCCAGCAGCGTAGGGACAGGGGGCTCTGGGGCCAACGGCCTGACTTTC. Protein: CASSVGTGGSGANGLTF.

This clonotype has a handful of counts. CDR3 sequence: CASSLVIESYGYTF. The CDR3 bases are TGTGCCAGCAGCTTAGTTATCGAGAGCTATGGCTACACCTTC. J is TRBJ1-2 and V is TRBV7-2; no clear D. In germline, CDR1 is SGHTA, CDR2 FQGNSA. Trimming cost V 1 base and J 4 bases, with 10 bases left between them. The length of the CDR3 is 14 residues.

The chain uses TRBV7-6 and TRBJ2-3; 11 positions match TRBD2. Trimming removed 1 base from V and 4 bases from J; junction bases left unmatched: 4. Looked up from germline, CDR1 is SGHVS and CDR2 is FNYEAQ. This CDR3 spans 16 amino acids. CDR3 nucleotide sequence: TGTGCCAGCAGCTTAGGGGTAGCGGGAGGGCCAGATACGCAGTATTTT. It is translated as CASSLGVAGGPDTQYF.

This clonotype was observed a handful of times. The chain carries TRBV2 and TRBJ2-1, with D perhaps TRBD2 (6 bases). CDR1 and CDR2 from the germline V gene are SNHLY and FYNNEI. The ends were cut back, 2 bases at V and 5 bases at J, with 13 bases in the middle. This CDR3 contains 15 residues. The CDR3 loop reads CASSEMGSGNNEQFF. The CDR3, as DNA: TGTGCCAGCAGTGAAATGGGTAGCGGCAACAATGAGCAGTTCTTC.

This clonotype was recorded a few times. V and J are TRBV7-9 and TRBJ2-5; 7 bases are shared with TRBD2. The CDR3 consists of 14 residues. The junction had 8 bases not matched to a gene; V was cut back by 2 bases and J by 8 bases. Germline V gene data show CDR1 as SEHNR and CDR2 as FQNEAQ (reference sequence). The CDR3 region has the DNA TGTGCCAGCAGCTTATGGGAGCTAGCGGCTACCCAGTACTTC. Translation gives CASSLWELAATQYF.

This clonotype was seen at least ten times. J is TRBJ1-1 and V is TRBV28; a possible D gene is TRBD1 (6 bases). The length of the CDR3 is 14 residues. Germline lookup yields CDR1 MDHEN and CDR2 SYDVKM. The V end lost 6 bases, the J end lost 3 bases, and 14 bases lay between the germline ends. CDR3 protein: CASRLPGHYTEAFF. DNA of the CDR3: TGTGCCAGCAGACTCCCGGGACATTACACTGAAGCTTTCTTT.

The V and J genes are TRBV9 and TRBJ1-1; D ambiguous. The CDR3 has 14 residues. The V end lost 0 bases, the J end lost 4 bases, and 10 bases lay between the germline ends. The germline V gene encodes CDR1 SGDLS and CDR2 YYNGEE. The CDR3 reads CASSVVGGGTEAFF. The CDR3 DNA sequence: TGTGCCAGCAGCGTAGTGGGAGGCGGCACTGAAGCTTTCTTT.

The gene calls are TRBV7-6 and TRBJ2-6; D remains ambiguous. The germline V and J ends were trimmed by 1 base and 2 bases, with 12 bases remaining between them. The CDR3 totals 17 residues. Germline V lookup: CDR1 SGHVS, CDR2 FNYEAQ. The CDR3 region is CASSLDFSTPGANVLTF. The CDR3 DNA sequence: TGTGCCAGCAGCTTAGACTTCAGTACTCCTGGGGCCAACGTCCTGACTTTC.

This clonotype has more than one count but fewer than ten. The rearrangement uses TRBV21-1 and TRBJ2-3; the D segment call TRBD2 is taken from the table without a DNA check. TRBV21-1 is a listed pseudogene. The CDR3 has 19 amino acids. CDR3 in DNA: TGTGCCAGCAGCGCGGGACTAGCGGGAGCTGCGGTGTTCACAGATACGCAGTATTTT. As protein: CASSAGLAGAAVFTDTQYF.

Ten or more counts support this clonotype. J is TRBJ1-6 and V is TRBV10-2, with a weak D call TRBD1 (5 bases). Deletions cut 10 bases from V and 7 bases from J, with 17 bases between. The CDR3 has 14 amino acids. Looked up from germline, CDR1 is WSHSY and CDR2 is SAAADI. The CDR3 is CATQGFKGNSPLHF. CDR3 sequence (DNA): TGCGCCACCCAGGGCTTTAAGGGGAATTCACCCCTCCACTTT.

V gene TRBV28 combines with J gene TRBJ1-3; D gene uncertain. Trimming stripped 6 bases from V and 1 base from J, with 13 bases between. This CDR3 has 15 amino acids. Germline CDR1 and CDR2: MDHEN and SYDVKM. The CDR3 bases are TGTGCCAGCAGCGCACCTAGTATTTCTGGAAACACCATATATTTT. Translation gives CASSAPSISGNTIYF. The entire variable domain, with the rest obtained from reference TRBV28 and TRBJ1-3, is as follows: DVKVTQSSRYLVKRTGEKVFLECVQDMDHENMFWYRQDPGLGLRLIYFSYDVKMKEKGDIPEGYSVSREKKERFSLILESASTNQTSMYLCASSAPSISGNTIYFGEGSWLTVV.

The V call is TRBV7-9, the J call TRBJ2-1; D might be TRBD1 (6 bases). The V and J ends lost 5 bases and 2 bases respectively, with 16 bases between them. Germline assignment: CDR1 SEHNR and CDR2 FQNEAQ (reference sequence). This CDR3 comprises 16 residues. The CDR3 DNA is TGTGCCAGCAGCGAAAGACAGGAGTTAACCTACAATGAGCAGTTCTTC. It yields the protein CASSERQELTYNEQFF. The whole variable domain, remainder taken from reference TRBV7-9 and TRBJ2-1, is DTGVSQNPRHKITKRGQNVTFRCDPISEHNRLYWYRQTLGQGPEFLTYFQNEAQLEKSRLLSDRFSAERPKGSFSTLEIQRTEQGDSAMYLCASSERQELTYNEQFFGPGTRLTVL.

The CDR3 here is CASSLQGHLNEQFF. CDR3 sequence (DNA): TGTGCCAGCAGTTTGCAGGGGCATCTCAATGAGCAGTTCTTC. The genes are TRBV6-2 or TRBV6-3 and TRBJ2-1, with TRBD1 as a possible D gene (6 bases). This CDR3 spans 14 amino acids. V lost 4 bases, J lost 6 bases, and 13 bases lay in between. Germline CDR1 and CDR2: MNHEY and SVGEGT.

This clonotype was detected only a few times. V is TRBV5-1 and J is TRBJ2-1; 7 bases are a match to TRBD2. This CDR3 has 15 residues. The trim removed 4 bases at V and 7 bases at J, leaving 11 bases unmatched. CDR1 is SGHRS and CDR2 is YFSETQ in the germline V gene. This CDR3 reads CASSPRAGNLNEQFF. For the CDR3, the DNA is TGCGCCAGCAGCCCGAGAGCGGGGAACTTAAATGAGCAGTTCTTC.

This chain links TRBV7-8 with TRBJ2-7, with 12 nucleotides matching TRBD2. J gave up 3 bases and V 2 bases, and 8 bases lay outside the gene matches. This CDR3 has 17 residues. From germline, CDR1 is SGHVS and CDR2 FQNEAQ. CDR3 nucleotide sequence: TGTGCCAGCAGCTTACCTTTTGTACTAGCGGGAGGCTACGAGCAGTACTTC. It yields the protein CASSLPFVLAGGYEQYF.

This sequence joins TRBV20-1 and TRBJ2-7; no firm D call. V was trimmed by 0 bases and J by 1 base, leaving 13 bases between them. Germline loops: CDR1 DFQATT, CDR2 SNEGSKA (reference sequence). This CDR3 has 15 residues. DNA of the CDR3: TGCAGTGCTAGAGATGAACAGAAAGGGTCCTACGAGCAGTACTTC. As protein: CSARDEQKGSYEQYF.

The chain uses TRBV5-1 and TRBJ1-6; the D is unclear. CDR3 size: 16 residues. CDR1 SGHRS and CDR2 YFSETQ come from the germline V gene. Trimming pared 1 base from V and 7 bases from J, leaving 15 bases between. The CDR3 loop is CASSLRPIGQNSPLHF. The CDR3 DNA reads TGCGCCAGCAGCTTGCGACCCATTGGGCAGAATTCACCCCTCCACTTT.

This clonotype has only a few counts. The chain couples TRBV20-1 to TRBJ2-3; maybe TRBD2 (6 bases). The CDR3 spans 13 residues. Germline V gene sequence: CDR1 DFQATT, CDR2 SNEGSKA (reference sequence). The CDR3, as DNA: TGCATAGTTGGGCGGGGCGCCACAGATACGCAGTATTTT. Protein sequence: CIVGRGATDTQYF.

This clonotype was counted only a few times. The V and J genes are TRBV7-6 and TRBJ1-3; a weak D match, TRBD1 (5 bases). Trimming took 1 base from V and 4 from J, leaving 14 bases between them. CDR3 length equals 16 residues. Germline V gene sequence: CDR1 SGHVS, CDR2 FNYEAQ. The CDR3 bases are TGTGCCAGCAGCTTAGATTACAGGCGAAAAGGAAACACCATATATTTT. This translates into CASSLDYRRKGNTIYF.

Many counts were recorded for this clonotype. This CDR3 reads CSARDPEGVHEQYV. CDR3 sequence (DNA): TGCAGTGCTAGAGACCCCGAGGGGGTCCACGAGCAGTACGTC. The chain recombines TRBV20-1 with TRBJ2-7, with D perhaps TRBD1 (6 bases). With 0 bases removed from V and 5 bases from J, the gap between germline ends came to 14 bases. The germline V gene encodes CDR1 DFQATT and CDR2 SNEGSKA (reference sequence). The CDR3 sequence is 14 residues long.